The 5 T cell receptor beta chains given below trace back to one sample, sequenced in a study of Ad26.COV2.S vaccination and SARS-CoV-2 variants (dated by TCRdb to about 2021). The treatment or condition label of this sample denotes: around 19 received Ad26.COV2.S at low or high dose, single or two shots; about 5 received placebo; per-sample allocation not given. Repertoires of vaccine and placebo recipients were sequenced from samples collected on day 63 after the first injection. Library preparation employed the immunoSEQ multiplex PCR assay. TCRdb stores this immuneACCESS table with in-frame sequences only. Part of the clones is absent; in the studies checked, under half of the shortfall reflects unresolved V genes, and no reason is known for the rest. The sample table shows more than 400,000 clones, and about 90% are seen once. The top ten hold approximately 1.6% of the sample. The sample in question was peripheral blood, obtained in a trial of Ad26.COV2.S vaccine versus placebo. These receptors were obtained from a person between 18 and 59 years old who received the Ad26.COV2.S COVID-19 vaccine or a placebo.

This chain joins TRBV6-5 and TRBJ2-2, with TRBD1 identical over 7 bases. The length of the CDR3 is 15 residues. CDR1 and CDR2 (germline): MNHEY, SVGAGI. Germline trimming cut 5 bases from V and 1 base from J; bases unmatched to any gene: 4. The CDR3 DNA follows: TGTGCCAGCAGTCCAAGACAGGGGAACACCGGGGAGCTGTTTTTT. Translated, it gives CASSPRQGNTGELFF.

This chain links TRBV6-5 with TRBJ1-2; D possibly corresponds to TRBD1 (5 bases). The V gene lost 6 bases and the J gene lost 5 bases, with 16 bases spanning the gap. This CDR3 contains 14 residues. From germline, CDR1 is MNHEY and CDR2 SVGAGI. The chain's CDR3 is CASSQGRDFYGYTF. The CDR3 DNA reads as TGTGCCAGCAGCCAGGGAAGGGATTTTTATGGCTACACCTTC.

The rearrangement uses TRBV19 and TRBJ1-2, with 9 bases that match TRBD1. The CDR3 covers 15 residues. The germline V gene encodes CDR1 LNHDA and CDR2 SQIVND (reference sequence). With 3 bases clipped from V and 8 bases from J, the junction kept 10 bases outside the gene matches. The CDR3: CASSIGGQGLWGYTF. The CDR3 DNA is TGTGCCAGTAGTATCGGAGGACAGGGGTTGTGGGGCTACACCTTC.

CDR3 nucleotides: TGCGCCAGCAGCATTGGGACAGGCCCGAACACTGAAGCTTTCTTT. Amino acid sequence: CASSIGTGPNTEAFF. This chain uses TRBV5-1 with TRBJ1-1, with 8 bases fitting TRBD1. J was trimmed by 1 base and V by 4 bases; bases with no gene match: 6. The CDR3 extends over 15 amino acids. Germline CDR1 is SGHRS and CDR2 is YFSETQ. The full variable domain, rest sourced from reference TRBV5-1 and TRBJ1-1, is KAGVTQTPRYLIKTRGQQVTLSCSPISGHRSVSWYQQTPGQGLQFLFEYFSETQRNKGNFPGRFSGRQFSNSRSEMNVSTLELGDSALYLCASSIGTGPNTEAFFGQGTRLTVV.

The chain uses TRBV6-2 or TRBV6-3 and TRBJ2-1; D is undetermined. V was trimmed by 5 bases and J by 0 bases, leaving 8 bases between them. CDR3 size: 14 residues. The germline CDR1 and CDR2 sequences are MNHEY and SVGEGT. DNA of the CDR3: TGTGCCAGCAGTAAGACGGACTCCTACAATGAGCAGTTCTTC. Its protein is CASSKTDSYNEQFF.